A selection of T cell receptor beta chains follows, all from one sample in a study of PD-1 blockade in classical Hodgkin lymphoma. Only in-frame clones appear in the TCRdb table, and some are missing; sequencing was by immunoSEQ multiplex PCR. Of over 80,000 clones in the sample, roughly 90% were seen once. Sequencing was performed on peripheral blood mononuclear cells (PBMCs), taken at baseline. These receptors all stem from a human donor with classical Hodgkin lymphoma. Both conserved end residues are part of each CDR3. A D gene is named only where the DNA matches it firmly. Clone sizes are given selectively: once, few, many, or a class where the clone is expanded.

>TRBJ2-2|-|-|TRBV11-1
CASSPSNTGELFF
TGTGCCAGCAGCCCCAGTAACACCGGGGAGCTGTTTTTT
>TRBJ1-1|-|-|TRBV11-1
CASSPEGHRNTEAFF
TGTGCCAGCAGCCCCGAGGGGCATCGGAACACTGAAGCTTTCTTT
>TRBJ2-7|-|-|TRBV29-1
CSVRTGDSYEQYF
TGCAGCGTTAGGACGGGGGACAGCTACGAGCAGTACTTC
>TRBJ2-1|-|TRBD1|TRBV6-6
CASSYVGTANNEQFF
TGTGCCAGCAGTTACGTGGGGACAGCAAACAATGAGCAGTTCTTC
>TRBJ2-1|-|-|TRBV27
CASSLQRLVHSYNEQFF
TGTGCCAGCAGCTTGCAGCGACTAGTACACTCCTACAATGAGCAGTTCTTC
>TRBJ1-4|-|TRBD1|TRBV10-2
CASSQGAANEKLFF
TGCGCCAGCAGTCAGGGGGCGGCTAATGAAAAACTGTTTTTT
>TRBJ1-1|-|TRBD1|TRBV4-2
CASRETGDVTTFF
TGTGCCAGCAGGGAGACAGGGGACGTGACAACTTTCTTT
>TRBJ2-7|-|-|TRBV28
CASSFPRATPYEQYF
TGTGCCAGCAGTTTTCCGAGAGCCACTCCCTACGAGCAGTACTTC
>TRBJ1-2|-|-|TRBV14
CASSQGPTRYGYTF
TGTGCCAGCAGCCAAGGGCCGACTCGTTATGGCTACACCTTC
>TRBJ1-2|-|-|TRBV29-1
CSVLPGWGVHGYTF
TGCAGCGTCCTGCCCGGGTGGGGGGTTCATGGCTACACCTTC
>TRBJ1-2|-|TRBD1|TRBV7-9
CASSPRDRGDYGYTF
TGTGCCAGCAGCCCCCGGGACAGGGGTGACTATGGCTACACCTTC
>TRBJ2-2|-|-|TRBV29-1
CSVDTDGNTGELFF
TGCAGCGTAGACACGGACGGCAACACCGGGGAGCTGTTTTTT
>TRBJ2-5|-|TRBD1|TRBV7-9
CASSLVADRSFGETQYF
TGTGCCAGCAGCTTAGTCGCGGACAGGTCCTTTGGAGAGACCCAGTACTTC
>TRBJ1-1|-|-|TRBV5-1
CASSLGGEGRTEAFF
TGCGCCAGCAGCTTAGGAGGGGAAGGTAGGACTGAAGCTTTCTTT
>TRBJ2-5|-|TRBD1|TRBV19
CASSIDGPGGRETQYF
TGTGCCAGTAGTATAGATGGGCCAGGGGGTCGGGAGACCCAGTACTTC
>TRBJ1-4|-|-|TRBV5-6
CASSNSRTVSEKLFF
TGTGCCAGCAGCAACTCCCGGACAGTCTCTGAAAAACTGTTTTTT
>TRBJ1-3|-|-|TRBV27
CASSLKPPGALSGNTIYF
TGTGCCAGCAGTTTAAAGCCTCCAGGGGCCCTCTCTGGAAACACCATATATTTT
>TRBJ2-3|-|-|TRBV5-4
CASSLVEADTQYF
TGTGCCAGCAGCTTAGTAGAAGCAGATACGCAGTATTTT
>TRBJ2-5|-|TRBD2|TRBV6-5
CATGLAGSQETQYF
TGTGCCACCGGACTAGCGGGATCCCAAGAGACCCAGTACTTC
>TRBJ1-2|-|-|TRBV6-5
CASSYSGDYGYTF
TGTGCCAGCAGTTATTCCGGTGACTATGGCTACACCTTC
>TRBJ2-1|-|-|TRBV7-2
CASSLAGRYNEQFF
TGTGCCAGCAGCTTAGCGGGACGGTACAATGAGCAGTTCTTC
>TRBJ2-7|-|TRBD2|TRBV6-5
CASSYVASGAYEQYF
TGTGCCAGCAGTTACGTGGCTAGCGGGGCCTACGAGCAGTACTTC
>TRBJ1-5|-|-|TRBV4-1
CASSQDMTGFQPQHF
TGCGCCAGCAGCCAAGATATGACGGGGTTTCAGCCCCAGCATTTT
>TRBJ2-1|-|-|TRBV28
CASTIGGYNEQFF
TGTGCCAGCACCATTGGGGGATACAATGAGCAGTTCTTC
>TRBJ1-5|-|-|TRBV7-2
CASSPRSDQPQHF
TGTGCCAGCAGCCCACGGTCGGATCAGCCCCAGCATTTT
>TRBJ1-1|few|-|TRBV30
CAWSREVNTEAFF
TGTGCCTGGAGTAGGGAAGTGAACACTGAAGCTTTCTTT
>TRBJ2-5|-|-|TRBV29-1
CSVASPETQYF
TGCAGCGTCGCATCGCCCGAGACCCAGTACTTC
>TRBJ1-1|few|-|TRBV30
CAWRTWLNGEAFF
TGTGCCTGGAGGACCTGGTTGAACGGTGAAGCTTTCTTT
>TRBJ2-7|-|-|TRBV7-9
CASSSRGGIYEQYF
TGTGCCAGCAGCTCGCGGGGTGGGATATACGAGCAGTACTTC
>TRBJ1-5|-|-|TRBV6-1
CATIRGQYSNQPQHF
TGTGCCACTATCCGGGGGCAGTATAGCAATCAGCCCCAGCATTTT
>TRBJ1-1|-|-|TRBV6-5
CASSYGFVGNTEAFF
TGTGCCAGCAGTTACGGGTTTGTGGGAAACACTGAAGCTTTCTTT
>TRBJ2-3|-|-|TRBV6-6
CASSLSTDTQYF
TGTGCCAGCAGCCTTAGCACAGATACGCAGTATTTT
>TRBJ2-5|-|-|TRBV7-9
CASSWGRRQETQYF
TGTGCCAGCAGCTGGGGACGGAGACAAGAGACCCAGTACTTC
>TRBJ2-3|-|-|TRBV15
CATRFEALGSQYF
TGTGCCACCAGGTTTGAGGCCTTAGGGTCGCAGTATTTT
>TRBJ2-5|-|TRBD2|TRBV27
CASSLVRGGSPERETQYF
TGTGCCAGCAGTTTGGTTCGGGGCGGGAGCCCCGAGAGAGAGACCCAGTACTTC
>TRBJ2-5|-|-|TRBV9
CASSATRDPKETQYF
TGTGCCAGCAGCGCGACCCGGGACCCGAAAGAGACCCAGTACTTC
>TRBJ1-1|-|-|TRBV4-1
CASSQVTGRGRTGFRTEAFF
TGCGCCAGCAGCCAAGTAACAGGGCGGGGGAGAACTGGGTTCCGCACTGAAGCTTTCTTT
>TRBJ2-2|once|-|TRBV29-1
CSVQGGPRAGELFF
TGCAGCGTCCAAGGGGGGCCGCGGGCCGGGGAGCTGTTTTTT
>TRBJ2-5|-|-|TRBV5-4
CASATGYEETQYF
TGTGCCAGCGCAACGGGTTACGAAGAGACCCAGTACTTC
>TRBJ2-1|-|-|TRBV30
CAWNPGFGYNEQFF
TGTGCCTGGAATCCTGGCTTCGGCTACAATGAGCAGTTCTTC